Below are 30 T cell receptor beta chains sequenced from a single sample in a study of T cell repertoires in ileal Crohn's disease. Assay: immunoSEQ multiplex PCR; the TCRdb copy retains only in-frame clones and omits some. The top ten clones hold roughly 7.5% of a sample with several thousand clones, more than 65% of them seen once. The sample was ileal tissue. All receptors derive from an adult with Crohn's disease.

The chain combines TRBV2 with TRBJ2-1; 12 nucleotides line up with TRBD1. Unmatched junction bases numbered 12, after V lost 6 bases and J lost 9 bases. Germline CDR1 SNHLY, CDR2 FYNNEI. The CDR3 is 16 amino acids. CDR3 DNA sequence: TGTGCCAGCAGACTACCGGGACAGGGGGCGCCGGGTGAGCAGTTCTTC. The encoded protein is CASRLPGQGAPGEQFF.

The CDR3 sequence: CASSPGRENEKLFF. The CDR3 coding sequence is TGTGCCAGCTCACCAGGGCGGGAGAATGAAAAACTGTTTTTT. This sequence joins TRBV18 and TRBJ1-4, with D unclear. The CDR3 is made up of 14 amino acids. V dropped 2 bases and J dropped 5 bases, with 9 bases sitting between them. The germline CDR1 and CDR2 sequences are KGHSH and LQKENI.

V and J are TRBV7-9 and TRBJ2-1; tentative D call: TRBD2 (6 bases). Trimming shortened V by 4 bases and J by 0 bases, and 13 bases separated the two germline ends. The CDR3 sequence is 16 residues long. In germline, CDR1 is SEHNR, CDR2 FQNEAQ (reference sequence). The CDR3 loop reads CASSSGTLSSYNEQFF. The DNA of the CDR3 is TGTGCCAGCAGCTCCGGGACTCTGAGCTCCTACAATGAGCAGTTCTTC.

V gene TRBV23-1 combines with J gene TRBJ2-7; 8 nucleotides agree with TRBD1. Being an ORF, TRBV23-1 has a function that is uncertain. The CDR3 has 13 amino acids. Germline trimming cut 5 bases from V and 5 bases from J; bases unmatched to any gene: 5. CDR3 sequence (DNA): TGCGCCAGCAGTTTCAGGGGGCCGAACGAGCAGTACTTC. Encoded protein: CASSFRGPNEQYF.

With regard to this clone: A junction end diverges from the germline sequence, so it may reflect a read error. The J gene is TRBJ2-2, the V gene TRBV5-6, with 11 bases matching TRBD2. CDR1 is SGHDT, CDR2 YYEEEE, per germline. The CDR3 spans 15 residues. DNA of the CDR3: TGTGCCAGCAGGTTGGGACTAGCGGACACCGGGGAGCTGTTTTTT. This codes for CASRLGLADTGELFF. The variable domain in full, completed from reference TRBV5-6 and TRBJ2-2, reads DAGVTQSPTHLIKTRGQQVTLRCSPKSGHDTVSWYQQALGQGPQFIFQYYEEEERQRGNFPDRFSGHQFPNYSSELNVNALLLGDSALYLCASRLGLADTGELFFGEGSRLTVL.

The chain combines TRBV28 with TRBJ1-1; unclear D gene. The germline V and J ends were trimmed by 4 bases and 3 bases, with 21 bases remaining between them. The CDR3 is 17 residues long. Germline V gene sequence: CDR1 MDHEN, CDR2 SYDVKM. This chain's CDR3 is CASSSGSWVPLYTEAFF. For the CDR3, the DNA is TGTGCCAGCAGTTCGGGATCTTGGGTGCCCTTGTACACTGAAGCTTTCTTT.

The chain combines TRBV2 with TRBJ2-2, with 8 bases matching TRBD2. V shed 8 bases, J shed 0 bases, and the junction held 2 bases outside the gene matches. Germline-derived CDR1 and CDR2 are SNHLY and FYNNEI. This CDR3 contains 14 residues. CDR3 sequence reads: CASRGLANTGELFF. In DNA, the CDR3 is TGTGCCAGCCGGGGACTAGCGAACACCGGGGAGCTGTTTTTT.

This clone appeared once. This chain connects TRBV11-1 to TRBJ2-2, with 10 bases aligning to TRBD2. From germline, CDR1 is SGHAT and CDR2 FQDESV (reference sequence). The CDR3 runs to 15 residues. J gave up 4 bases and V 9 bases, and 8 bases lay outside the gene matches. The CDR3 sequence is CASRHSGRGTGELFF. Written as DNA, the CDR3 is TGTGCCAGTAGACACAGCGGGAGGGGCACCGGGGAGCTGTTTTTT.

This chain connects TRBV9 to TRBJ2-1; D call uncertain. V lost 0 bases and J lost 8, with 12 bases in between. This CDR3 spans 14 amino acids. The germline V gene has CDR1 SGDLS and CDR2 YYNGEE. The CDR3 DNA sequence: TGTGCCAGCAGCGTAGAGCTCTATCGGGATGAGCAGTTCTTC. Encoded protein: CASSVELYRDEQFF.

V is TRBV19 and J is TRBJ2-5, with 12 bases that match TRBD2. The junction had 7 bases not matched to a gene; V was cut back by 6 bases and J by 5 bases. This CDR3 region has 15 residues. CDR1 is LNHDA and CDR2 is SQIVND in the germline V gene (reference sequence). CDR3 DNA: TGTGCCAGTAGACCGAGACTAGCGGGAGTGGAGACCCAGTACTTC. This sequence encodes CASRPRLAGVETQYF. Together with reference TRBV19 and TRBJ2-5, the CDR3 gives the full variable domain: DGGITQSPKYLFRKEGQNVTLSCEQNLNHDAMYWYRQDPGQGLRLIYYSQIVNDFQKGDIAEGYSVSREKKESFPLTVTSAQKNPTAFYLCASRPRLAGVETQYFGPGTRLLVL.

The chain couples TRBV18 to TRBJ1-5, with a possible D match to TRBD1 (5 bases). The CDR3 extends over 16 amino acids. From germline, CDR1 is KGHSH and CDR2 LQKENI. The V and J ends lost 0 bases and 0 bases respectively, with 9 bases between them. The CDR3 DNA is TGTGCCAGCTCACCACCGGGGCAGCTTAGCAATCAGCCCCAGCATTTT. Protein product: CASSPPGQLSNQPQHF. Using reference TRBV18 and TRBJ1-5 for the parts outside the CDR3, the full variable domain is NAGVMQNPRHLVRRRGQEARLRCSPMKGHSHVYWYRQLPEEGLKFMVYLQKENIIDESGMPKERFSAEFPKEGPSILRIQQVVRGDSAAYFCASSPPGQLSNQPQHFGDGTRLSIL.

The chain couples TRBV5-4 to TRBJ2-5; 7 positions match TRBD1. CDR3 size: 14 residues. The trim removed 4 bases at V and 2 bases at J, leaving 5 bases unmatched. Looked up from germline, CDR1 is SGHNT and CDR2 is YYREEE (reference sequence). The CDR3 DNA sequence: TGTGCCAGCAGCCGACAGGGTTGGCAAGAGACCCAGTACTTC. Its translation: CASSRQGWQETQYF.

The V gene is TRBV19, the J gene TRBJ2-1, with D possibly being TRBD1 (6 bases). The ends were cut back, 6 bases at V and 7 bases at J, with 10 bases in the middle. CDR3 length: 12 amino acids. The V gene's germline CDR1 is LNHDA and CDR2 SQIVND (reference sequence). The DNA for the CDR3 is TGTGCCAGTAGGCTTAGGGGGAATGAGCAGTTCTTC. It specifies CASRLRGNEQFF.

In DNA form, the CDR3 reads TGTGCCAGCAGCCGACAGGGGAGTGGCTACACCTTC. Its protein product is CASSRQGSGYTF. The chain is built from TRBV11-2 and TRBJ1-2; 8 nucleotides agree with TRBD1. The V gene's germline CDR1 is SGHAT and CDR2 FQNNGV. J lost 7 bases, V lost 5 bases, and 3 bases had no gene match. This CDR3 spans 12 amino acids.

The chain is built from TRBV2 and TRBJ1-5; 10 bases fit TRBD1. CDR3 size: 13 residues. The ends lost 10 bases at V and 5 bases at J; junction bases unmatched: 5. Germline loops: CDR1 SNHLY, CDR2 FYNNEI. The CDR3 DNA reads as TGTGCCACCTCCGGGACAGGGGATCAGCCCCAGCATTTT. Amino acids: CATSGTGDQPQHF.

This clone was counted between two and nine times. V and J are TRBV11-3 and TRBJ2-2; D is possibly TRBD1 (5 bases). Trimming cost V 3 bases and J 4 bases, with 12 bases left between them. This CDR3 spans 15 amino acids. CDR1 SGHNT and CDR2 YENEEA come from the germline V gene. In DNA, the CDR3 is TGTGCCAGCAGCTTCTCCAGGGTCGCCACCGGGGAGCTGTTTTTT. Protein product: CASSFSRVATGELFF.

V gene TRBV2 combines with J gene TRBJ1-2; D gene uncertain. V shed 1 base and J shed 5 bases, with 17 bases lying between them. The CDR3 spans 16 residues. Looked up from germline, CDR1 is SNHLY and CDR2 is FYNNEI. CDR3 nucleotide sequence: TGTGCCAGCAGTGAAGATTCTCCGCCGGCGGGATATGGCTACACCTTC. This translates into CASSEDSPPAGYGYTF.

This clone was seen a handful of times. The V gene is TRBV6-1, the J gene TRBJ2-7, with D hard to call. CDR1 is MNHNS, CDR2 SASEGT, per germline. V was trimmed by 6 bases and J by 4 bases, leaving 7 bases between them. This CDR3 contains 11 residues. The CDR3 DNA sequence: TGTGCCAGCAGCAATCTATACGAGCAGTACTTC. Encoded protein: CASSNLYEQYF.

The chain uses TRBV15 and TRBJ2-1; 8 bases map to TRBD2. The junction had 16 bases not matched to a gene; V was cut back by 5 bases and J by 7 bases. The germline V gene encodes CDR1 LNHNV and CDR2 YYDKDF (reference sequence). CDR3 length: 17 residues. The CDR3 bases are TGTGCCACCAGCGACTCCCTTTATTCGGGAGGGCGGAATGAGCAGTTCTTC. Translation: CATSDSLYSGGRNEQFF.

The chain joins TRBV6-5 to TRBJ1-1; D not certain. CDR3 length equals 15 residues. The germline CDR1 and CDR2 sequences are MNHEY and SVGAGI. Deletions cut 8 bases from V and 0 bases from J, with 16 bases between. The CDR3 region has the DNA TGTGCCAGCGCGATCACTCCCCATCTGAACACTGAAGCTTTCTTT. Its translation: CASAITPHLNTEAFF.

V and J are TRBV4-1 and TRBJ2-7, with D perhaps matching TRBD2 (6 bases). CDR1 is MGHRA, CDR2 YSYEKL, per germline. Trimming stripped 0 bases from V and 3 bases from J, with 15 bases between. CDR3 length: 16 residues. The CDR3 bases are TGCGCCAGCAGCCAAGAGCCTAGCGTTCGAATCTACGAGCAGTACTTC. Translating gives CASSQEPSVRIYEQYF.

V gene TRBV6-6 combines with J gene TRBJ2-5; 8 positions agree with TRBD1. The CDR3 is made up of 12 amino acids. Trimming at V came to 7 bases and at J to 5 bases, leaving 3 bases not matched to a gene. The germline V gene has CDR1 MNHNY and CDR2 SVGAGI (reference sequence). The CDR3 coding sequence is TGTGCCAGCACGGACAGGGAGGAGACCCAGTACTTC. This codes for CASTDREETQYF.

This chain connects TRBV27 to TRBJ1-5; TRBD1 is a possible D gene (5 bases). The CDR3 spans 13 residues. Per the germline V gene, CDR1 is MNHEY and CDR2 is SMNVEV (reference sequence). V was cut by 3 bases and J by 7 bases, with 10 bases left in between. This CDR3 reads CASSLMEGQPQHF. DNA of the CDR3: TGTGCCAGCAGTTTGATGGAGGGGCAGCCCCAGCATTTT.

The genes are TRBV6-1 and TRBJ2-3, with 7 bases identical to TRBD2. J lost 6 bases, V lost 2 bases, and 14 bases had no gene match. Germline V CDR1 and CDR2: MNHNS, SASEGT. This CDR3 region has 17 residues. The CDR3 is CASSEMWRWEGPDTQYF. The CDR3 nucleotides are TGTGCCAGCAGTGAAATGTGGAGGTGGGAGGGCCCGGATACGCAGTATTTT.

The chain has TRBV6-5 and TRBJ2-5; 8 bases line up with TRBD1. The CDR3 is 13 residues long. V was clipped by 8 bases and J by 3 bases; unmatched bases: 5. Germline loops: CDR1 MNHEY, CDR2 SVGAGI. The CDR3 sequence is CASRDRGKETQYF. Written as DNA, the CDR3 is TGTGCCAGCCGTGACAGGGGAAAAGAGACCCAGTACTTC.

This rearrangement joins TRBV7-9 to TRBJ1-2, with 9 bases identical to TRBD1. With 3 bases clipped from V and 4 bases from J, the junction kept 9 bases outside the gene matches. This CDR3 spans 16 amino acids. Germline V gives CDR1 SEHNR, CDR2 FQNEAQ (reference sequence). This chain's CDR3 is CASSLTYQDRGYGYTF. CDR3 nucleotide sequence: TGTGCCAGCAGCTTGACCTATCAGGACAGGGGCTATGGCTACACCTTC.

The V and J genes are TRBV11-2 and TRBJ2-5; no firm D call. The CDR3 is 13 residues long. In germline, CDR1 is SGHAT, CDR2 FQNNGV. V lost 0 bases and J lost 1, with 3 bases in between. The CDR3 here is CASSLDRQETQYF. DNA for the CDR3: TGTGCCAGCAGCTTAGATCGCCAAGAGACCCAGTACTTC.

This rearrangement joins TRBV9 to TRBJ1-6; no definite D call. Germline CDR1 reads SGDLS; CDR2 reads YYNGEE. CDR3 size: 13 residues. The V and J ends lost 3 bases and 10 bases respectively, with 11 bases between them. The CDR3 sequence is CASSGTSNSPLHF. The CDR3 DNA sequence: TGTGCCAGCAGCGGGACTTCGAACTCACCCCTCCACTTT. Full variable domain (remainder filled in from reference TRBV9 and TRBJ1-6): DSGVTQTPKHLITATGQRVTLRCSPRSGDLSVYWYQQSLDQGLQFLIQYYNGEERAKGNILERFSAQQFPDLHSELNLSSLELGDSALYFCASSGTSNSPLHFGNGTRLTVT.

In this sample, this clone turned up once. The chain is built from TRBV4-1 and TRBJ2-1, with D maybe TRBD2 (6 bases). V was clipped by 2 bases and J by 6 bases, with 11 bases between them. CDR1 MGHRA and CDR2 YSYEKL come from the germline V gene. The CDR3 contains 14 residues. The CDR3 protein is CASSQLANLNEQFF. CDR3 bases: TGCGCCAGCAGCCAACTAGCGAATCTCAATGAGCAGTTCTTC.

The CDR3 is CASSFRGVAYEQYF. The CDR3, as DNA: TGCGCCAGCAGCTTCAGGGGAGTTGCCTACGAGCAGTACTTC. V usage is TRBV5-1 and J usage is TRBJ2-7; tentative D call: TRBD1 (6 bases). The length of the CDR3 is 14 residues. CDR1 and CDR2 (germline): SGHRS, YFSETQ. Deletions cut 2 bases from V and 2 bases from J, with 11 bases between.